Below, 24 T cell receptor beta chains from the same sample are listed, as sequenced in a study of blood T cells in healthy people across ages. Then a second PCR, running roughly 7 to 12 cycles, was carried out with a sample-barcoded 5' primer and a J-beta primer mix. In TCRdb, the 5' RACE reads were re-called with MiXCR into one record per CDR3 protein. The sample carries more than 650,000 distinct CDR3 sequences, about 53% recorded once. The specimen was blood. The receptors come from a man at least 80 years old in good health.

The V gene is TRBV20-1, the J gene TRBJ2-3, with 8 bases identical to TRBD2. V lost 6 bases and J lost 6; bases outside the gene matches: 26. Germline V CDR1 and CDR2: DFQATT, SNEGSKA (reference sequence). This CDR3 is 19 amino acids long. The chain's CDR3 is CSARSQGFPLAEREDTQYF. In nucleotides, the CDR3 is TGCAGTGCCAGATCGCAGGGATTTCCACTAGCGGAGCGTGAGGATACGCAGTATTTT.

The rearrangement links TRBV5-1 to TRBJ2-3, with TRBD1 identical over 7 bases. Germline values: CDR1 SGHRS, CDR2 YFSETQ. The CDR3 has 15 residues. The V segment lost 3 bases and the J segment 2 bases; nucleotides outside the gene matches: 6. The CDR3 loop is CASSSRDSPTDTQYF. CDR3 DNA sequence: TGCGCCAGCAGCTCCCGGGACAGCCCCACAGATACGCAGTATTTT.

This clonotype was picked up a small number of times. The CDR3 spells CASSEGSGWRYEQYF. As DNA, the CDR3 is TGTGCCAGCAGTGAAGGGTCAGGTTGGAGGTACGAGCAGTACTTC. The chain combines TRBV6-1 with TRBJ2-4; weak D call: TRBD2 (5 bases). The J call is in doubt because the DNA end fits TRBJ2-7 better. Per germline, CDR1 MNHNS and CDR2 SASEGT. The CDR3 is 15 residues long.

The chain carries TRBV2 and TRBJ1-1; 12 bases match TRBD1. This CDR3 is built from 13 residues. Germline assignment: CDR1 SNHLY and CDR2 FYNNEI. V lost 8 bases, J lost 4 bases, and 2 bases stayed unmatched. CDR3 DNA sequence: TGTGCCAGCGTGGGACAGGGGGCCACTGAAGCTTTCTTT. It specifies CASVGQGATEAFF.

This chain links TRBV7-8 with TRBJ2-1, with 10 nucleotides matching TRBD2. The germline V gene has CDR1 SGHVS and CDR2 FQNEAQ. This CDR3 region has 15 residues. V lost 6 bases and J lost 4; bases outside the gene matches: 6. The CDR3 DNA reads TGTGCCAGCAGTAGAGCGGGAGGGGGATACAATGAGCAGTTCTTC. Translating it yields CASSRAGGGYNEQFF.

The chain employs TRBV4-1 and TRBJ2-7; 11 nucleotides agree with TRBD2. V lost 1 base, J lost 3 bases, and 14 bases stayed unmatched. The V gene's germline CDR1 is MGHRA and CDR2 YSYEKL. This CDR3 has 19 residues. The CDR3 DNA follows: TGCGCCAGCAGCCAAGTACGGCGCGTAACTAGCGGGAGTATCTACGAGCAGTACTTC. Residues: CASSQVRRVTSGSIYEQYF.

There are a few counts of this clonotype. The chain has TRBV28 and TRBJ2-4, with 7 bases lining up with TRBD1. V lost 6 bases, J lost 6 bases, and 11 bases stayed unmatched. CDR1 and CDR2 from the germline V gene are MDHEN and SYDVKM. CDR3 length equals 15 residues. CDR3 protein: CASSPTGPSRNIQYF. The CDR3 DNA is TGTGCCAGCAGCCCGACAGGGCCCTCCCGAAACATTCAGTACTTC.

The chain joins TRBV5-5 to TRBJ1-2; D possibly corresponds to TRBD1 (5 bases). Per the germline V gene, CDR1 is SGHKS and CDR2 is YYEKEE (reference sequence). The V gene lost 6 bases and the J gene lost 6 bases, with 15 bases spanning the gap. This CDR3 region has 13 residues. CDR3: CASTLSGIHGYTF. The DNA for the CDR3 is TGTGCCAGCACCCTGTCAGGGATCCATGGCTACACCTTC.

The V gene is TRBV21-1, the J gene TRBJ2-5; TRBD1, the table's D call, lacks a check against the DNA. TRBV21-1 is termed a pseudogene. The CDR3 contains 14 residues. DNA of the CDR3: TGTGCCAGCAGCAAAGGGACAGACCAAGAGACCCAGTACTTC. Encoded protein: CASSKGTDQETQYF.

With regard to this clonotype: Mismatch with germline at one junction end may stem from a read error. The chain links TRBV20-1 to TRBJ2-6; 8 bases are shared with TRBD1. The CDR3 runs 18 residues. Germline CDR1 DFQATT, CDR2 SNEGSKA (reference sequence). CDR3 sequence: CSARGGDRITSGANVPTF. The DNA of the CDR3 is TGCAGTGCTAGGGGCGGGGACAGGATTACCTCTGGGGCCAACGTCCCGACTTTC.

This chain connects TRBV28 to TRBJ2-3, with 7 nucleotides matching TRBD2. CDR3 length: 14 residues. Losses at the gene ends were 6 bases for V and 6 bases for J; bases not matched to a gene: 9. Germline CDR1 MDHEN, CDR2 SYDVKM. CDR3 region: CASSGGGPFDTQYF. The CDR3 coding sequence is TGTGCCAGCAGCGGGGGAGGGCCATTCGATACGCAGTATTTT.

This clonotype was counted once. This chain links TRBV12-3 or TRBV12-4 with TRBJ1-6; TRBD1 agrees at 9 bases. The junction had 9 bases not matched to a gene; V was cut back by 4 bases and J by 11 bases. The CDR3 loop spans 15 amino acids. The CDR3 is CASSSGQGPGTPLHF. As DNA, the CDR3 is TGTGCCAGCAGTTCCGGACAGGGGCCGGGTACACCCCTCCACTTT.

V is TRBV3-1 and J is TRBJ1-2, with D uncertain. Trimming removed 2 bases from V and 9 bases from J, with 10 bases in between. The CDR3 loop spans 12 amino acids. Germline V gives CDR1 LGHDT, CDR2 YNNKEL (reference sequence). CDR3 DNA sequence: TGTGCCAGCAGCCAATCAGCAGCTAGCTACACCTTC. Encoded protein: CASSQSAASYTF. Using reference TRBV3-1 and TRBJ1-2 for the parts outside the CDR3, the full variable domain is DTAVSQTPKYLVTQMGNDKSIKCEQNLGHDTMYWYKQDSKKFLKIMFSYNNKELIINETVPNRFSPKSPDKAHLNLHINSLELGDSAVYFCASSQSAASYTFGSGTRLTVV.

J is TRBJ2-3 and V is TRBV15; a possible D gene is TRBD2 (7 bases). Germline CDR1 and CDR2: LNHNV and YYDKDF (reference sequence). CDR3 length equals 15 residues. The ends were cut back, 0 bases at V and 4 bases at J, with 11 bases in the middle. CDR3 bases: TGTGCCACCAGCAGAGAGGCGGGGGCCGCAGATACGCAGTATTTT. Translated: CATSREAGAADTQYF.

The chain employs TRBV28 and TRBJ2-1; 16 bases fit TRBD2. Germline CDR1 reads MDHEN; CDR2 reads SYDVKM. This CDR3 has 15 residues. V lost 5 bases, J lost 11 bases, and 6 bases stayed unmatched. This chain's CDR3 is CASSGGTSGRVKQFF. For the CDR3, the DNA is TGTGCCAGCAGTGGTGGGACTAGCGGGAGGGTAAAGCAGTTCTTC.

The CDR3 nucleotides are TGCAGTGCAAGGACAGGGGGCGTTGAAGCTTTCTTT. This translates into CSARTGGVEAFF. V is TRBV20-1 and J is TRBJ1-1, with TRBD1 matching over 11 bases. Germline V gene lookup returns CDR1 DFQATT and CDR2 SNEGSKA (reference sequence). CDR3 size: 12 residues. V lost 6 bases, J lost 7 bases, and 4 bases stayed unmatched.

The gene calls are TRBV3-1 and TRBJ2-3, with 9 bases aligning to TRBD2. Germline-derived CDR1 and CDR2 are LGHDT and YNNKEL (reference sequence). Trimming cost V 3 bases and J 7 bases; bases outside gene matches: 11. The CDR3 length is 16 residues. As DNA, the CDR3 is TGTGCCAGCAGCCAGACGCGACTAGCGGTTACTCATACGCAGTATTTT. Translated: CASSQTRLAVTHTQYF.

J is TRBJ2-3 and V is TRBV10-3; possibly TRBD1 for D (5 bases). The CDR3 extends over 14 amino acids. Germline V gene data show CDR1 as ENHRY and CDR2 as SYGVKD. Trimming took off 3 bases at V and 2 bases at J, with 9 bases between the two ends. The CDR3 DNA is TGTGCCATCAGTGAAGGACACACCACAGATACGCAGTATTTT. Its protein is CAISEGHTTDTQYF.

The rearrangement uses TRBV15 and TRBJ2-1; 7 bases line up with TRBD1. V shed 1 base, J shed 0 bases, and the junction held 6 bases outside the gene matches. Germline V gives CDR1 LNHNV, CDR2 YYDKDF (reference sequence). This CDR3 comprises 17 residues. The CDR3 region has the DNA TGTGCCACCAGCAGAGGGGGACAGCCAAGCTCCTACAATGAGCAGTTCTTC. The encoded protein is CATSRGGQPSSYNEQFF.

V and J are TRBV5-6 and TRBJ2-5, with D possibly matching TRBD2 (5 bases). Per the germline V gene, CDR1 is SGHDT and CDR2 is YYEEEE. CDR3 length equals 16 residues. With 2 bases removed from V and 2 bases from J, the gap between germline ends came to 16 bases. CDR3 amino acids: CASSLPRLFLQETQYF. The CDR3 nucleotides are TGTGCCAGCAGCTTACCCCGACTATTTCTTCAAGAGACCCAGTACTTC.

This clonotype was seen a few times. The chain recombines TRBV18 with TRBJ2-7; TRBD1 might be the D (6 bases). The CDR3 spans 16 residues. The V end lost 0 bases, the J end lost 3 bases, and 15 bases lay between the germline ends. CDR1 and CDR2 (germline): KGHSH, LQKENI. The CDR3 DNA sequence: TGTGCCAGCTCACCACCGGCAGGGGTAATTTTCTACGAGCAGTACTTC. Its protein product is CASSPPAGVIFYEQYF. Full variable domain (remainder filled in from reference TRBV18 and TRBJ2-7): NAGVMQNPRHLVRRRGQEARLRCSPMKGHSHVYWYRQLPEEGLKFMVYLQKENIIDESGMPKERFSAEFPKEGPSILRIQQVVRGDSAAYFCASSPPAGVIFYEQYFGPGTRLTVT.

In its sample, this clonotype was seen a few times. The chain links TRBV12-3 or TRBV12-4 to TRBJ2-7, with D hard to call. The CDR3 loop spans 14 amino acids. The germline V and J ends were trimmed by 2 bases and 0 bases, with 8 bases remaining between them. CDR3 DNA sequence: TGTGCCAGCAGTTTAATGGCAGTCTCCTACGAGCAGTACTTC. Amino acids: CASSLMAVSYEQYF.

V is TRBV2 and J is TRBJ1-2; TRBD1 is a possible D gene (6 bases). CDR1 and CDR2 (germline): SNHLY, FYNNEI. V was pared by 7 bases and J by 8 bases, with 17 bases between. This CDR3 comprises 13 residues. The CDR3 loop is CASTPQGVEGYTF. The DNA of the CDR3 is TGTGCCAGCACCCCACAGGGAGTGGAAGGCTACACCTTC. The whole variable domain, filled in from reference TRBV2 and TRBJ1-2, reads EPEVTQTPSHQVTQMGQEVILRCVPISNHLYFYWYRQILGQKVEFLVSFYNNEISEKSEIFDDQFSVERPDGSNFTLKIRSTKLEDSAMYFCASTPQGVEGYTFGSGTRLTVV.

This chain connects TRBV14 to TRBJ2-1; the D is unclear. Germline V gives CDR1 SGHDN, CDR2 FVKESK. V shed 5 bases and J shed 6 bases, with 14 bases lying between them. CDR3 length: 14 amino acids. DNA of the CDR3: TGTGCCAGCAGCGCAGCAAGATTGGGCAATGAGCAGTTCTTC. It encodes CASSAARLGNEQFF.